What follows describes a single TCR beta chain. What it recognizes is unknown. This sample is part of a study of T-cell memory formation after mild COVID-19. TCRdb redid the calling of the 5' RACE reads with MiXCR, one entry per CDR3 protein. The sample has about 100,000 distinct CDR3 sequences; approximately 14% are singletons. CDR1 and CDR2 (germline): SGDLS, YYNGEE. Trimming shortened V by 6 bases and J by 0 bases, and 3 bases separated the two germline ends. The CDR3 loop spans 12 amino acids. General observations from the study: Contracting clones from day 15 to 85 had balanced CD4/CD8; later expanders favoured CD4+.

This TCR was sampled from a man younger than 35 who had mild COVID-19 (a few samples of this study predate the infection). Cell type and time point are not known. The V call is TRBV9, the J call TRBJ2-2, with D uncertain. The sample consisted of PBMCs or a T cell subset sorted from them (not recorded which). Written as DNA, the CDR3 is TGTGCCAGCAATACGAACACCGGGGAGCTGTTTTTT. Its translation: CASNTNTGELFF.